The next 21 T cell receptor beta chains were all read from a single sample in a study of a mutant IDH1 vaccine in newly diagnosed glioma. Clones were sequenced by immunoSEQ multiplex PCR, and TCRdb holds only the in-frame ones, with some missing. In the table there are roughly 86,000 clones, around 80% of which are singletons. The sample's time point: baseline, week 1 (first vaccination visit). Described treatment: pre-vaccination baseline after standard-of-care therapy. Sequencing was performed on PBMCs, taken from a glioma patient treated with radiotherapy, temozolomide or both. The receptors originated from a man aged 40-49 years with glioma.

The V call is TRBV27, the J call TRBJ2-7; D is unresolved. Germline V gene data show CDR1 as MNHEY and CDR2 as SMNVEV (reference sequence). The CDR3 spans 13 residues. Trimming took off 3 bases at V and 0 bases at J, with 6 bases between the two ends. CDR3 coding DNA: TGTGCCAGCAGTTTGGCCCTCTCCTACGAGCAGTACTTC. Translating gives CASSLALSYEQYF.

V is TRBV5-8 and J is TRBJ1-1; 8 nucleotides agree with TRBD1. Germline values: CDR1 SGHTS, CDR2 YDEGEE. V shed 3 bases, J shed 4 bases, and the junction held 8 bases outside the gene matches. This CDR3 contains 15 residues. The CDR3 reads CASSSGDRRVTEAFF. The CDR3 DNA reads TGTGCCAGCAGCTCGGGGGACAGGAGGGTCACTGAAGCTTTCTTT.

The rearrangement links TRBV18 to TRBJ2-5; TRBD1 might be the D (5 bases). Germline values: CDR1 KGHSH, CDR2 LQKENI. The V end was cut by 5 bases, the J end by 0 bases, with 7 bases between. The CDR3 sequence is 13 residues long. CDR3 sequence (DNA): TGTGCCAGCTCAGGGGCGTACCAAGAGACCCAGTACTTC. This encodes CASSGAYQETQYF. The whole variable domain, remainder taken from reference TRBV18 and TRBJ2-5, is NAGVMQNPRHLVRRRGQEARLRCSPMKGHSHVYWYRQLPEEGLKFMVYLQKENIIDESGMPKERFSAEFPKEGPSILRIQQVVRGDSAAYFCASSGAYQETQYFGPGTRLLVL.

As DNA, the CDR3 is TGTGCCAGCATCGACGGGGGGCGGGGTGGTGAAAAACTGTTTTTT. Translated: CASIDGGRGGEKLFF. The V and J genes are TRBV2 and TRBJ1-4; D is possibly TRBD1 (6 bases). Germline CDR1 and CDR2: SNHLY and FYNNEI. The CDR3 spans 15 residues. Trimming removed 7 bases at V and 7 bases at J, with 19 bases between.

The chain has TRBV19 and TRBJ2-2; no clear D. V gave up 0 bases and J gave up 0 bases, with 8 bases separating them. Germline CDR1 LNHDA, CDR2 SQIVND (reference sequence). The CDR3 length is 16 residues. In DNA form, the CDR3 reads TGTGCCAGTAGTATAGACGCGACAACGAACACCGGGGAGCTGTTTTTT. Translation: CASSIDATTNTGELFF.

The gene calls are TRBV19 and TRBJ1-2, with D tentatively TRBD1 (5 bases). This CDR3 contains 13 residues. V gave up 5 bases and J gave up 5 bases, with 12 bases separating them. The germline V gene encodes CDR1 LNHDA and CDR2 SQIVND (reference sequence). The CDR3 sequence is CASSPDSIYGYTF. Here the CDR3 DNA reads TGTGCCAGTAGTCCTGACAGTATATATGGCTACACCTTC.

The rearrangement links TRBV4-2 to TRBJ2-1; 10 bases fit TRBD2. CDR1 is LGHNA and CDR2 is YNFKEQ in the germline V gene. Trimming at V came to 2 bases and at J to 0 bases, leaving 10 bases not matched to a gene. The CDR3 consists of 19 residues. CDR3 sequence: CASSQTRGTSASSYNEQFF. The CDR3 DNA reads as TGTGCCAGCAGCCAAACCAGGGGGACTAGCGCCTCCTCCTACAATGAGCAGTTCTTC.

The CDR3 coding sequence is TGTGCCTGGAGTCCGAAGGGAGGGGGCTATGGCTACACCTTC. The encoded protein is CAWSPKGGGYGYTF. The chain uses TRBV30 and TRBJ1-2; a possible D gene is TRBD1 (6 bases). CDR1 GTSNPN and CDR2 SVGIG come from the germline V gene (reference sequence). The germline V and J ends were trimmed by 2 bases and 4 bases, with 14 bases remaining between them. This CDR3 contains 14 residues.

V and J are TRBV29-1 and TRBJ2-2; D ambiguous. This CDR3 spans 14 amino acids. Trimming cost V 0 bases and J 5 bases, with 10 bases left between them. The germline V gene has CDR1 SQVTM and CDR2 ANQGSEA. Here the CDR3 reads CSVEDGRNTGELFF. CDR3 nucleotide sequence: TGCAGCGTTGAAGATGGTAGGAATACCGGGGAGCTGTTTTTT.

The chain employs TRBV5-6 and TRBJ2-2, with D perhaps given as TRBD1 or TRBD2 (5 bases each). The V gene's germline CDR1 is SGHDT and CDR2 YYEEEE. V shed 4 bases and J shed 6 bases, with 10 bases lying between them. The CDR3 is 13 residues long. In DNA form, the CDR3 reads TGTGCCAGCAGCCCGCAGGGACCCGGGGAGCTGTTTTTT. Protein product: CASSPQGPGELFF.

The chain couples TRBV15 to TRBJ1-2; 7 nucleotides align to TRBD1. The length of the CDR3 is 14 residues. Germline V gene data show CDR1 as LNHNV and CDR2 as YYDKDF (reference sequence). The trim removed 3 bases at V and 6 bases at J, leaving 7 bases unmatched. CDR3 bases: TGTGCCACCAGCAGGGGCAGGGGGGATAATGGCTACACCTTC. Amino acid sequence: CATSRGRGDNGYTF.

Only a few counts were recorded for this clone. The chain combines TRBV15 with TRBJ1-1, with unresolved D. The CDR3 sequence is 14 residues long. V gave up 0 bases and J gave up 5 bases, with 10 bases separating them. Germline V CDR1 and CDR2: LNHNV, YYDKDF (reference sequence). The CDR3 region is CATSRDFEGTEAFF. CDR3 in DNA: TGTGCCACCAGCAGAGATTTTGAAGGGACTGAAGCTTTCTTT. Complete variable domain (other parts from reference TRBV15 and TRBJ1-1): DAMVIQNPRYQVTQFGKPVTLSCSQTLNHNVMYWYQQKSSQAPKLLFHYYDKDFNNEADTPDNFQSRRPNTSFCFLDIRSPGLGDTAMYLCATSRDFEGTEAFFGQGTRLTVV.

This clone was seen only a few times. The chain couples TRBV4-3 to TRBJ2-7; D is unclear. The CDR3 is made up of 13 amino acids. The ends were cut back, 1 base at V and 3 bases at J, with 7 bases in the middle. Germline V gene sequence: CDR1 LGHNA, CDR2 YSLEER. For the CDR3, the DNA is TGCGCCAGCAGCCAAGTCAATAGCTACGAGCAGTACTTC. It yields the protein CASSQVNSYEQYF.

The chain links TRBV2 to TRBJ1-2, with a tentative D call TRBD1 (5 bases). The CDR3 spans 13 residues. V lost 0 bases and J lost 8, with 10 bases in between. Germline-derived CDR1 and CDR2 are SNHLY and FYNNEI. The CDR3 DNA reads as TGTGCCAGCAGTGAAGCCGACAGTTACGGCTACACCTTC. This codes for CASSEADSYGYTF.

The rearrangement joins TRBV10-2 to TRBJ2-2, with 7 nucleotides matching TRBD1. This CDR3 region has 14 residues. V lost 0 bases, J lost 9 bases, and 4 bases stayed unmatched. The germline V gene encodes CDR1 WSHSY and CDR2 SAAADI. In nucleotides, the CDR3 is TGCGCCAGCAGTGAGTCGGGACAGATTCGGGAGCTGTTTTTT. Its protein product is CASSESGQIRELFF.

The chain carries TRBV7-9 and TRBJ1-2; possibly TRBD1 for D (6 bases). V was clipped by 0 bases and J by 7 bases, with 18 bases between them. The CDR3 sequence is 16 residues long. CDR1 and CDR2 from the germline V gene are SEHNR and FQNEAQ (reference sequence). The CDR3 sequence is CASSLAGGMGATGYTF. In nucleotides, the CDR3 is TGTGCCAGCAGCTTAGCCGGTGGGATGGGGGCCACTGGCTACACCTTC.

Concerning this clone: Different DNA sequences within this sample yield the same CDR3. The V and J genes are TRBV7-6 and TRBJ1-6; 9 bases are shared with TRBD1. CDR3 length equals 15 residues. Germline V gives CDR1 SGHVS, CDR2 FNYEAQ. V dropped 5 bases and J dropped 10; count of bases not matched to a gene: 9. This CDR3 is CASSASGTGKSPLHF. The DNA for the CDR3 is TGTGCCAGCAGCGCCTCCGGGACAGGGAAGTCACCCCTCCACTTT.

The chain has TRBV6-6 and TRBJ2-5; D remains unclear. The CDR3 contains 11 residues. V dropped 5 bases and J dropped 5 bases, with 6 bases sitting between them. Germline lookup yields CDR1 MNHNY and CDR2 SVGAGI (reference sequence). The CDR3 DNA sequence: TGTGCCAGCAGTGGAACGGAGACCCAGTACTTC. Translating it yields CASSGTETQYF.

This clone was picked up a small number of times. J is TRBJ1-5 and V is TRBV6-1, with TRBD1 matching over 7 bases. This CDR3 comprises 15 residues. From germline, CDR1 is MNHNS and CDR2 SASEGT. V shed 5 bases and J 4 bases; nucleotides not matched to a gene: 8. CDR3 sequence: CASSTRDSRNQPQHF. The DNA for the CDR3 is TGTGCCAGCAGTACCCGGGACAGTCGGAATCAGCCCCAGCATTTT.

This clone was found once. The genes are TRBV6-6 and TRBJ2-7, with TRBD2 matching 10 bases. The CDR3 consists of 14 residues. Germline loops: CDR1 MNHNY, CDR2 SVGAGI (reference sequence). V shed 6 bases, J shed 1 base, and the junction held 3 bases outside the gene matches. Here the CDR3 DNA reads TGTGCCAGCAGCCCGACTAGCGGGTCCTACGAGCAGTACTTC. This sequence encodes CASSPTSGSYEQYF.

V usage is TRBV5-4 and J usage is TRBJ1-1; D not resolved. Germline CDR1 is SGHNT and CDR2 is YYREEE (reference sequence). Trimming stripped 1 base from V and 0 bases from J, with 10 bases between. This CDR3 spans 15 amino acids. Here the CDR3 DNA reads TGTGCCAGCAGCTTGCTTGGCGCATTGAACACTGAAGCTTTCTTT. Translation gives CASSLLGALNTEAFF.